Each of the 20 T cell receptor beta chains below was sequenced from the same sample in a study of blood T cell repertoires in COVID-19. Measured with immunoSEQ multiplex PCR; TCRdb has only the in-frame clones, and not every one. This sample has approximately 200,000 clones, with around 85% found just once. Sequencing was carried out using PBMCs or T cells enriched from blood (not recorded which). The receptors here all came from a woman aged 25 to 39 who had recovered from COVID-19.

The CDR3 DNA sequence: TGTGCCTGGAGCCGGGGGGAGCTAGCGCAGTATTTT. It encodes CAWSRGELAQYF. The gene calls are TRBV30 and TRBJ2-3, with 7 bases matching TRBD2. From germline, CDR1 is GTSNPN and CDR2 SVGIG (reference sequence). The J segment lost 10 bases and the V segment lost 3 bases, leaving 7 bases of the junction unmatched. The CDR3 loop spans 12 amino acids.

This chain uses TRBV5-4 with TRBJ2-4; D possibly corresponds to TRBD1 (6 bases). The CDR3 contains 14 residues. Germline V gene data show CDR1 as SGHNT and CDR2 as YYREEE (reference sequence). Deletions cut 3 bases from V and 4 bases from J, with 11 bases between. The chain's CDR3 is CASSSQGFKNIQYF. The CDR3 coding sequence is TGTGCCAGCAGCTCCCAGGGGTTTAAAAACATTCAGTACTTC.

This clone appeared a single time. The chain recombines TRBV7-8 with TRBJ2-6; no clear D. Per the germline V gene, CDR1 is SGHVS and CDR2 is FQNEAQ. CDR3 length: 16 amino acids. Trimming left V 0 bases short and J 5 bases short, with 11 bases between. The CDR3 DNA sequence: TGTGCCAGCAGCTTAGCGCGGATGAGGAGGGCCAACGTCCTGACTTTC. Encoded protein: CASSLARMRRANVLTF.

This chain connects TRBV28 to TRBJ2-7; D may be TRBD1 (7 bases). V lost 3 bases to trimming and J lost 5 bases, with 14 bases between them. In germline, CDR1 is MDHEN, CDR2 SYDVKM. The CDR3 is 14 amino acids. The chain's CDR3 is CASSFQGGRNEQYF. In DNA form, the CDR3 reads TGTGCCAGCAGTTTCCAGGGGGGAAGGAACGAGCAGTACTTC.

This clone was detected once. The chain combines TRBV2 with TRBJ2-3; 10 bases fit TRBD2. The germline CDR1 and CDR2 sequences are SNHLY and FYNNEI. After removal of 2 bases from V and 2 bases from J, the junction contained 7 bases not matched to a gene. This CDR3 comprises 17 residues. CDR3 in DNA: TGTGCCAGCAGTGAATCGACGACTAGCGGGTTCACAGATACGCAGTATTTT. Translated: CASSESTTSGFTDTQYF.

To note about this clone: At one end the junction does not follow the germline gene, possibly because of a read error. The chain links TRBV20-1 to TRBJ2-7; TRBD1 matches at 8 bases. CDR3 size: 14 residues. Germline V gene data show CDR1 as DFQATT and CDR2 as SNEGSKA (reference sequence). CDR3 in amino acids: CSASSGGPRLVPLF. The CDR3 nucleotides read TGCAGTGCTAGTTCAGGGGGCCCCCGGCTTGTTCCCCTCTTC.

V and J are TRBV7-9 and TRBJ2-5; D not resolved. The CDR3 has 14 amino acids. Looked up from germline, CDR1 is SEHNR and CDR2 is FQNEAQ (reference sequence). Trimming took 1 base from V and 3 from J, leaving 9 bases between them. The CDR3 protein is CASSLVLRKETQYF. The CDR3 DNA reads as TGTGCCAGCAGCTTAGTTCTCAGAAAAGAGACCCAGTACTTC.

This chain joins TRBV30 and TRBJ1-3; 8 bases agree with TRBD1. Germline CDR1 and CDR2: GTSNPN and SVGIG (reference sequence). The CDR3 length is 18 residues. The ends lost 0 bases at V and 0 bases at J; junction bases unmatched: 10. The CDR3 DNA reads as TGTGCCTGGAGTGTATTACGGACAGGGACCCCCTCTGGAAACACCATATATTTT. Translation: CAWSVLRTGTPSGNTIYF. The full variable domain, rest sourced from reference TRBV30 and TRBJ1-3, is SQTIHQWPATLVQPVGSPLSLECTVEGTSNPNLYWYRQAAGRGLQLLFYSVGIGQISSEVPQNLSASRPQDRQFILSSKKLLLSDSGFYLCAWSVLRTGTPSGNTIYFGEGSWLTVV.

This chain connects TRBV18 to TRBJ1-4; 9 nucleotides match TRBD1. The CDR3 extends over 14 amino acids. The trim removed 2 bases at V and 7 bases at J, leaving 2 bases unmatched. Germline V CDR1 and CDR2: KGHSH, LQKENI. As DNA, the CDR3 is TGTGCCAGCTCACCAGGACAGGGGACTGAAAAACTGTTTTTT. Translating gives CASSPGQGTEKLFF.

This clone has only one observation. This chain uses TRBV27 with TRBJ1-5, with 7 bases that match TRBD1. This CDR3 region has 15 residues. CDR1 MNHEY and CDR2 SMNVEV come from the germline V gene (reference sequence). Unmatched junction bases numbered 4, after V lost 5 bases and J lost 0 bases. CDR3 sequence: CASSQRQGSNQPQHF. Written as DNA, the CDR3 is TGTGCCAGCAGTCAGAGACAGGGTAGCAATCAGCCCCAGCATTTT.

This chain connects TRBV18 to TRBJ2-7; a possible D gene is TRBD1 (6 bases). The CDR3 consists of 12 residues. Trimming stripped 6 bases from V and 5 bases from J, with 11 bases between. Germline-derived CDR1 and CDR2 are KGHSH and LQKENI. The CDR3, as DNA: TGTGCCAGCTCTCAGAACAGGGACGAGCAGTACTTC. As protein: CASSQNRDEQYF.

In nucleotides, the CDR3 is TGTGCCAGCGGATTGGCCCAGGGCTCACCCCTCCACTTT. Its protein product is CASGLAQGSPLHF. The V and J genes are TRBV2 and TRBJ1-6, with a weak D call TRBD1 (5 bases). The germline gives CDR1 SNHLY, CDR2 FYNNEI. The CDR3 runs to 13 residues. V was cut by 8 bases and J by 10 bases, with 15 bases left in between.

This clone has only a few counts. This chain uses TRBV28 with TRBJ1-3, with a tentative D call TRBD1 (6 bases). This CDR3 contains 15 residues. With 2 bases removed from V and 8 bases from J, the gap between germline ends came to 16 bases. CDR1 MDHEN and CDR2 SYDVKM come from the germline V gene. This CDR3 is CASSLRPGAWDTIYF. CDR3 DNA sequence: TGTGCCAGCAGTTTACGTCCAGGGGCCTGGGACACCATATATTTT.

This clone showed up just a few times. This chain uses TRBV6-1 with TRBJ1-6; the D is unclear. The CDR3 is 16 amino acids. Per the germline V gene, CDR1 is MNHNS and CDR2 is SASEGT. V dropped 4 bases and J dropped 7 bases, with 17 bases sitting between them. The CDR3 loop reads CASSGRSGLGNSPLHF. Written as DNA, the CDR3 is TGTGCCAGCAGTGGACGGTCGGGGTTGGGAAATTCACCCCTCCACTTT.

The V and J genes are TRBV18 and TRBJ1-6; D is ambiguous. This CDR3 is built from 15 residues. Germline-derived CDR1 and CDR2 are KGHSH and LQKENI. The V and J ends lost 3 bases and 4 bases respectively, with 10 bases between them. The DNA of the CDR3 is TGTGCCAGCTCACCCTGGACGGGATATAATTCACCCCTCCACTTT. This sequence encodes CASSPWTGYNSPLHF.

The V call is TRBV27, the J call TRBJ2-1; TRBD2 aligns across 8 bases. This CDR3 has 12 amino acids. Unmatched junction bases numbered 9, after V lost 4 bases and J lost 16 bases. From germline, CDR1 is MNHEY and CDR2 SMNVEV (reference sequence). The CDR3 sequence: CASSSNGLASFF. Here the CDR3 DNA reads TGTGCCAGCAGTTCAAACGGACTAGCTTCCTTCTTC.

The chain links TRBV15 to TRBJ2-5, with 10 bases lining up with TRBD1. Losses at the gene ends were 3 bases for V and 5 bases for J; bases not matched to a gene: 9. The CDR3 has 16 residues. Germline loops: CDR1 LNHNV, CDR2 YYDKDF (reference sequence). The CDR3 reads CATSRTPGQGRETQYF. The DNA for the CDR3 is TGTGCCACCAGCAGGACACCGGGACAGGGGAGGGAGACCCAGTACTTC.

This clone came up once. This chain uses TRBV6-5 with TRBJ2-7; 9 nucleotides match TRBD1. Germline lookup yields CDR1 MNHEY and CDR2 SVGAGI. The junction had 9 bases not matched to a gene; V was cut back by 11 bases and J by 7 bases. The CDR3 totals 12 residues. This CDR3 reads CARRDREREQYF. The CDR3 nucleotides read TGTGCCCGACGGGACAGGGAAAGGGAGCAGTACTTC.

This rearrangement joins TRBV28 to TRBJ1-5, with TRBD1 as a possible D gene (5 bases). The CDR3 has 12 residues. The V gene's germline CDR1 is MDHEN and CDR2 SYDVKM. The ends were cut back, 8 bases at V and 9 bases at J, with 14 bases in the middle. The CDR3 reads CASGTGDRPQHF. CDR3 nucleotides: TGTGCCAGCGGCACAGGAGATAGGCCCCAGCATTTT.

There are a few counts of this clone. The chain couples TRBV7-8 to TRBJ2-3; the D gene is possibly TRBD1 (6 bases). This CDR3 comprises 13 residues. Germline V CDR1 and CDR2: SGHVS, FQNEAQ. The V gene lost 6 bases and the J gene lost 4 bases, with 11 bases spanning the gap. The DNA of the CDR3 is TGTGCCAGCAGAGGACAGAACCCAGATACGCAGTATTTT. Translating it yields CASRGQNPDTQYF.